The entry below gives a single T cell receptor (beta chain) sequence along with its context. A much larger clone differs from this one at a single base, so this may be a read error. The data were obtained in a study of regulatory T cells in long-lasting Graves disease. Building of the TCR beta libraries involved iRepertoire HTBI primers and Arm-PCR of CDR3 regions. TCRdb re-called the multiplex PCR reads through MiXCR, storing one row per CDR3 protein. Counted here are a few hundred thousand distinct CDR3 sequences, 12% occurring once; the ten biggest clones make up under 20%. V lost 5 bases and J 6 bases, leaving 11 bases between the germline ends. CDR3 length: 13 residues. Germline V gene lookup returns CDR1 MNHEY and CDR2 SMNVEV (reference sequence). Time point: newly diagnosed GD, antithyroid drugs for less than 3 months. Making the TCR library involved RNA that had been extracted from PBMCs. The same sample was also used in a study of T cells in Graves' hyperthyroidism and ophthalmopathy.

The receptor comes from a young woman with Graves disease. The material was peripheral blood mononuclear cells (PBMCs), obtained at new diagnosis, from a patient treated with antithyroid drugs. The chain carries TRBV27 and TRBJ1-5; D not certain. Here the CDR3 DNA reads TGTGCCAGCAGTGACGGGGTACGTCAGCCCCAGCATTTT. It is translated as CASSDGVRQPQHF.